Below, 21 T cell receptor beta chains from the same sample are listed, as sequenced in a study of blood T cell repertoires in COVID-19. Produced via immunoSEQ multiplex PCR; TCRdb's table is partial and in-frame only. The sample includes about 470,000 clones, approximately 90% of them seen just once. Sequences were obtained from PBMCs or T cells enriched from blood (not recorded which). The origin of the receptors is a woman between 18 and 29 years old who had recovered from COVID-19.

This rearrangement joins TRBV5-5 to TRBJ2-2; D may be TRBD1 (6 bases). Germline assignment: CDR1 SGHKS and CDR2 YYEKEE (reference sequence). Trimming took 4 bases from V and 4 from J, leaving 11 bases between them. This CDR3 comprises 14 residues. The CDR3 DNA is TGTGCCAGCAGCCCACAGGGAGCCACCGGGGAGCTGTTTTTT. Its translation is CASSPQGATGELFF.

V is TRBV7-9 and J is TRBJ1-5; the D is unclear. V lost 9 bases to trimming and J lost 4 bases, with 10 bases between them. The CDR3 is made up of 12 amino acids. CDR1 and CDR2 (germline): SEHNR, FQNEAQ (reference sequence). CDR3 in amino acids: CASGQPNQPQHF. In DNA, the CDR3 is TGTGCCAGTGGGCAGCCGAATCAGCCCCAGCATTTT. The full variable domain, in which reference TRBV7-9 and TRBJ1-5 provide the parts outside the CDR3, is DTGVSQNPRHKITKRGQNVTFRCDPISEHNRLYWYRQTLGQGPEFLTYFQNEAQLEKSRLLSDRFSAERPKGSFSTLEIQRTEQGDSAMYLCASGQPNQPQHFGDGTRLSIL.

The DNA for the CDR3 is TGTGCCAGCAGTTTAGGTATTCCGGGACAAAGCACAGATACGCAGTATTTT. Its translation: CASSLGIPGQSTDTQYF. The chain combines TRBV27 with TRBJ2-3, with a possible D match to TRBD1 (6 bases). Trimming took off 2 bases at V and 0 bases at J, with 15 bases between the two ends. The germline V gene has CDR1 MNHEY and CDR2 SMNVEV (reference sequence). The CDR3 spans 17 residues.

On this clone: Other DNA sequences of this sample code for an identical CDR3. The J gene is TRBJ2-1, the V gene TRBV5-1; TRBD2 might be the D (5 bases). Deletions cut 0 bases from V and 3 bases from J, with 10 bases between. The length of the CDR3 is 15 residues. Germline loops: CDR1 SGHRS, CDR2 YFSETQ. The CDR3 region is CASSLGPGSYNEQFF. CDR3 nucleotides: TGCGCCAGCAGCTTGGGGCCGGGGAGCTACAATGAGCAGTTCTTC.

V usage is TRBV5-1 and J usage is TRBJ1-4, with 12 bases lining up with TRBD1. The CDR3 is 17 amino acids. Germline trimming cut 2 bases from V and 8 bases from J; bases unmatched to any gene: 10. CDR1 is SGHRS and CDR2 is YFSETQ in the germline V gene. The CDR3 loop reads CASSFEGQGARDEKLFF. The CDR3 nucleotides read TGCGCCAGCAGCTTTGAGGGACAGGGGGCCCGGGACGAAAAACTGTTTTTT. Looking up the rest from reference TRBV5-1 and TRBJ1-4 gives the full variable domain: KAGVTQTPRYLIKTRGQQVTLSCSPISGHRSVSWYQQTPGQGLQFLFEYFSETQRNKGNFPGRFSGRQFSNSRSEMNVSTLELGDSALYLCASSFEGQGARDEKLFFGSGTQLSVL.

The CDR3 nucleotides read TGTGCCAGCAGTGCTTCCTCGGAAGCGGGGGGGGTCAATGAGCAGTTCTTC. This translates into CASSASSEAGGVNEQFF. The gene calls are TRBV25-1 and TRBJ2-1; TRBD2 matches 10 bases. Germline trimming cut 4 bases from V and 6 bases from J; bases unmatched to any gene: 12. This CDR3 has 17 amino acids. Germline CDR1 MGHDK, CDR2 SYGVNS.

As DNA, the CDR3 is TGTGCCACCAGCAGAGATGGGGGACAGTTTAACTACGAGCAGTACTTC. Protein product: CATSRDGGQFNYEQYF. This rearrangement joins TRBV15 to TRBJ2-7; 7 positions match TRBD1. CDR3 size: 16 residues. V shed 0 bases and J 3 bases; nucleotides not matched to a gene: 8. Germline CDR1 reads LNHNV; CDR2 reads YYDKDF (reference sequence).

The V call is TRBV5-1, the J call TRBJ1-4; possible D gene TRBD1, 5 bases. Germline assignment: CDR1 SGHRS and CDR2 YFSETQ. The CDR3 consists of 15 residues. The ends were cut back, 0 bases at V and 7 bases at J, with 13 bases in the middle. Written as DNA, the CDR3 is TGCGCCAGCAGCTTGGAGGGCGCGGGGCGTGAAAAACTGTTTTTT. Its translation: CASSLEGAGREKLFF.

The chain links TRBV19 to TRBJ2-7; D might be TRBD2 (5 bases). The germline gives CDR1 LNHDA, CDR2 SQIVND (reference sequence). The CDR3 has 15 residues. Between the trimmed V and J ends, which lost 5 bases and 0 bases, there was a span of 14 bases. This chain's CDR3 is CASSLGRGLSYEQYF. The DNA for the CDR3 is TGTGCCAGTAGTCTAGGACGGGGTCTCTCCTACGAGCAGTACTTC.

The CDR3 loop reads CASSQEGQSDTQYF. The CDR3 region has the DNA TGTGCCAGCAGCCAAGAGGGACAGTCAGATACGCAGTATTTT. The rearrangement uses TRBV3-1 (or the pseudogene TRBV3-2) and TRBJ2-3; TRBD1 matches at 7 bases. V shed 0 bases and J 4 bases; nucleotides not matched to a gene: 1. This CDR3 comprises 14 residues. Looked up from germline, CDR1 is LGHDT and CDR2 is YNNKEL (reference sequence).

The chain recombines TRBV7-6 with TRBJ1-1, with a weak D call TRBD1 (5 bases). CDR1 is SGHVS and CDR2 is FNYEAQ in the germline V gene. The CDR3 covers 13 residues. V was pared by 5 bases and J by 8 bases, with 15 bases between. The DNA for the CDR3 is TGTGCCAGCAGCGAGGACATCGAGACCGAAGCTTTCTTT. Translated: CASSEDIETEAFF.

The rearrangement links TRBV5-1 to TRBJ2-2; D is perhaps TRBD2 (6 bases). This CDR3 is 17 amino acids long. Deletions cut 0 bases from V and 2 bases from J, with 14 bases between. Germline lookup yields CDR1 SGHRS and CDR2 YFSETQ. The CDR3, as DNA: TGCGCCAGCAGCTTGGTCCCCGGGACTGATAACACCGGGGAGCTGTTTTTT. Translation gives CASSLVPGTDNTGELFF.

As DNA, the CDR3 is TGTGCCATCAGCGGCGACAGGGTCAGCTCCTACGAGCAGTACTTC. Translating gives CAISGDRVSSYEQYF. The rearrangement links TRBV10-3 to TRBJ2-7; 7 bases are a match to TRBD1. CDR3 size: 15 residues. Germline V gene sequence: CDR1 ENHRY, CDR2 SYGVKD. The V and J ends lost 6 bases and 0 bases, in that order; junction bases with no gene match: 8.

V usage is TRBV28 and J usage is TRBJ2-1; 10 bases align to TRBD2. Germline V gene lookup returns CDR1 MDHEN and CDR2 SYDVKM. This CDR3 is 14 amino acids long. V lost 10 bases to trimming and J lost 8 bases; unmatched junction nucleotides: 11. The CDR3 here is CATLTLAGVDEQFF. The CDR3 DNA is TGTGCCACCCTTACTCTAGCGGGGGTTGATGAGCAGTTCTTC.

J is TRBJ2-5 and V is TRBV29-1; D is unclear. Germline V gene lookup returns CDR1 SQVTM and CDR2 ANQGSEA. CDR3 length: 12 amino acids. The V gene lost 1 base and the J gene lost 4 bases, with 7 bases spanning the gap. The chain's CDR3 is CSVEVGGETQYF. CDR3 nucleotide sequence: TGCAGCGTTGAAGTAGGCGGAGAGACCCAGTACTTC.

CDR3 loop: CACRDRGLSVAGELFF. DNA of the CDR3: TGTGCCTGCCGGGACAGGGGGCTGAGTGTCGCCGGGGAGCTGTTTTTT. The rearrangement uses TRBV19 and TRBJ2-2, with TRBD1 identical over 12 bases. CDR3 length: 16 residues. Germline V gene data show CDR1 as LNHDA and CDR2 as SQIVND (reference sequence). The V and J ends lost 11 bases and 6 bases, in that order; junction bases with no gene match: 13.

The chain couples TRBV7-2 to TRBJ2-2; 8 bases agree with TRBD1. V was clipped by 5 bases and J by 9 bases; unmatched bases: 5. Looked up from germline, CDR1 is SGHTA and CDR2 is FQGNSA. The CDR3 is 13 residues long. The DNA for the CDR3 is TGTGCCAGCAGCCCCCGGACAGGGAGGGAGCTGTTTTTT. It codes for CASSPRTGRELFF.

The V gene is TRBV6-5, the J gene TRBJ1-2, with D maybe TRBD1 (6 bases). CDR3 length equals 13 residues. V lost 7 bases and J lost 8, with 17 bases in between. Per germline, CDR1 MNHEY and CDR2 SVGAGI. The CDR3 nucleotides read TGTGCCAGCACCAAAGGACAGTCTCCAGGCTACACCTTC. It is translated as CASTKGQSPGYTF.

The rearrangement uses TRBV5-6 and TRBJ2-7; TRBD2 is a possible D gene (5 bases). The V and J ends lost 0 bases and 9 bases respectively, with 13 bases between them. This CDR3 is 13 amino acids long. Germline CDR1 reads SGHDT; CDR2 reads YYEEEE. The CDR3 DNA reads as TGTGCCAGCAGCTTGGAATCTTTGGCGGGGCAGTACTTC. This gives the protein CASSLESLAGQYF.

V is TRBV10-2 and J is TRBJ2-3; TRBD2 matches at 7 bases. Germline V gene data show CDR1 as WSHSY and CDR2 as SAAADI. V shed 8 bases and J 3 bases; nucleotides not matched to a gene: 11. The CDR3 has 15 residues. The CDR3 DNA follows: TGCGCCAGCTCTGAGGTACTAGCGAGGACAGATACGCAGTATTTT. Its protein is CASSEVLARTDTQYF.

CDR3 loop: CASTRRVRNQPQHF. The CDR3 DNA reads TGTGCCAGCACCCGGAGGGTTCGGAATCAGCCCCAGCATTTT. The chain links TRBV6-5 to TRBJ1-5; D is ambiguous. CDR3 length: 14 amino acids. Germline V gene data show CDR1 as MNHEY and CDR2 as SVGAGI. Between the trimmed V and J ends, which lost 7 bases and 4 bases, there was a span of 14 bases.